Listed below are T cell receptor beta chains from one sample, sequenced in a study of radiotherapy plus CTLA-4 blockade in lung cancer. Assay: immunoSEQ multiplex PCR; the TCRdb copy retains only in-frame clones and omits some. This sample has some 30,000 clones; roughly 79% occur once, and the top ten carry 14%. The material was peripheral blood, obtained from a patient treated with radiotherapy plus ipilimumab. Source of these receptors: a human donor with non-small cell lung cancer that progressed on radiotherapy plus ipilimumab. CDR3s include the opening cysteine and the closing phenylalanine or tryptophan. Fields, in order: V gene, D gene, J gene, clone size, CDR3 protein, CDR3 DNA. The D gene is left open where the match is weak. Size tells how often a clone was seen (once, few, many) or the class of an expanded clone, and some rows leave it out.

TRBV5-8	NA	TRBJ1-1	NA	CASSSGRPGAEAFF	TGTGCCAGCAGCTCTGGTCGCCCGGGGGCTGAAGCTTTCTTT
TRBV28	NA	TRBJ2-1	NA	CASAMAGTIVEQFF	TGTGCCAGCGCAATGGCCGGGACAATCGTTGAGCAGTTCTTC
TRBV7-9	NA	TRBJ2-1	few	CASSLVGGPYNEQFF	TGTGCCAGCAGCTTAGTGGGGGGACCTTACAATGAGCAGTTCTTC
TRBV7-9	NA	TRBJ1-2	NA	CASSSRTDPNYGYTF	TGTGCCAGCAGCTCTCGGACAGACCCTAACTATGGCTACACCTTC
TRBV28	TRBD1	TRBJ2-7	NA	CASRPPLRTGDEQYF	TGTGCCAGCAGACCCCCTCTGAGGACAGGGGACGAGCAGTACTTC
TRBV30	NA	TRBJ1-2	NA	CAWSRGGWNGYTF	TGTGCCTGGAGTAGGGGGGGGTGGAATGGCTACACCTTC
TRBV7-8	NA	TRBJ2-7	NA	CASSQGLLSPGEQYF	TGTGCCAGCAGCCAGGGACTGCTGAGTCCGGGGGAGCAGTACTTC
TRBV9	TRBD1	TRBJ1-2	NA	CASSNRDRLFGYTF	TGTGCCAGCAGCAACCGGGACAGGCTTTTTGGCTACACCTTC
TRBV5-1	TRBD1	TRBJ2-1	NA	CASSLGRTGGDEQFF	TGCGCCAGCAGCTTGGGTCGGACAGGGGGCGATGAGCAGTTCTTC
TRBV19	TRBD2	TRBJ2-5	NA	CASSIVGTATGLADPQETQYF	TGTGCCAGTAGTATAGTGGGGACGGCTACTGGACTAGCGGATCCTCAGGAGACCCAGTACTTC
TRBV19	NA	TRBJ1-1	NA	CASSMGGNTEAFF	TGTGCCAGTAGTATGGGTGGGAACACTGAAGCCTTCTTT
TRBV9	NA	TRBJ2-1	few	CASSGSVGYEQFF	TGTGCCAGCAGCGGAAGTGTGGGGTATGAGCAGTTCTTC
TRBV6-6	NA	TRBJ2-1	once	CASSWAGAYNEQFF	TGTGCCAGCAGTTGGGCAGGGGCGTACAATGAGCAGTTCTTC
TRBV14	TRBD1	TRBJ2-5	NA	CASSQDFRDRGQETQYF	TGTGCCAGCAGCCAAGATTTTCGCGACAGGGGACAAGAGACCCAGTACTTC
TRBV23-1	NA	TRBJ1-2	NA	CASSRLTANYGYTF	TGCGCCAGCAGTCGACTCACAGCTAACTATGGCTACACCTTC
TRBV7-3	NA	TRBJ2-3	NA	CASSLMQSTDTQYF	TGTGCCAGCAGCTTAATGCAGAGCACAGATACGCAGTATTTT
TRBV20-1	NA	TRBJ2-7	NA	CSARGFYEQYF	TGCAGTGCGAGAGGGTTCTACGAGCAGTACTTC
TRBV19	TRBD2	TRBJ2-1	few	CASRASGSSYNEQFF	TGTGCCAGTAGGGCTAGCGGGAGCTCCTACAATGAGCAGTTCTTC
TRBV10-3	NA	TRBJ2-7	once	CAISDRPSYEQYF	TGTGCCATCAGTGATAGGCCCTCCTACGAGCAGTACTTC
TRBV5-4	NA	TRBJ1-2	medium-sized	CASSLESWGNGYTF	TGTGCCAGCAGCTTGGAGTCGTGGGGGAATGGCTACACCTTC
TRBV7-2	NA	TRBJ2-6	NA	CASSLRSVLTF	TGTGCCAGCAGCTTACGGAGTGTCCTGACTTTC
TRBV28	NA	TRBJ2-7	few	CATQSGALYEQYF	TGTGCCACCCAATCGGGGGCGTTATACGAGCAGTACTTC
TRBV7-9	NA	TRBJ1-1	once	CASSPRTGTHTEAFF	TGTGCCAGCAGCCCACGCACCGGGACGCACACTGAAGCTTTCTTT
TRBV9	TRBD2	TRBJ2-1	NA	CASSVVGAGGSNEQFF	TGTGCCAGCAGCGTAGTTGGAGCGGGGGGCTCCAATGAGCAGTTCTTC
TRBV5-1	TRBD2	TRBJ2-5	once	CASSLDGRAGETQYF	TGCGCCAGCAGCTTGGACGGGAGGGCCGGGGAGACCCAGTACTTC
TRBV9	NA	TRBJ1-2	NA	CASSGPTTLYGYTF	TGTGCCAGCAGCGGCCCAACTACCCTTTATGGCTACACCTTC
TRBV28	NA	TRBJ1-1	NA	CASSLVTENTEAFF	TGTGCCAGCAGTTTAGTCACAGAGAACACTGAAGCTTTCTTT
TRBV7-9	TRBD1	TRBJ2-7	NA	CASSFPDRPYEQYF	TGTGCCAGCAGCTTTCCGGACAGGCCCTACGAGCAGTACTTC
TRBV19	TRBD1	TRBJ1-1	NA	CASILTGGTEAFF	TGTGCCAGTATCTTAACAGGGGGCACTGAAGCTTTCTTT
TRBV6-1	TRBD1	TRBJ2-7	NA	CASSGFRQGRSYEQYF	TGTGCCAGCAGTGGTTTTCGACAGGGAAGGTCCTACGAGCAGTACTTC